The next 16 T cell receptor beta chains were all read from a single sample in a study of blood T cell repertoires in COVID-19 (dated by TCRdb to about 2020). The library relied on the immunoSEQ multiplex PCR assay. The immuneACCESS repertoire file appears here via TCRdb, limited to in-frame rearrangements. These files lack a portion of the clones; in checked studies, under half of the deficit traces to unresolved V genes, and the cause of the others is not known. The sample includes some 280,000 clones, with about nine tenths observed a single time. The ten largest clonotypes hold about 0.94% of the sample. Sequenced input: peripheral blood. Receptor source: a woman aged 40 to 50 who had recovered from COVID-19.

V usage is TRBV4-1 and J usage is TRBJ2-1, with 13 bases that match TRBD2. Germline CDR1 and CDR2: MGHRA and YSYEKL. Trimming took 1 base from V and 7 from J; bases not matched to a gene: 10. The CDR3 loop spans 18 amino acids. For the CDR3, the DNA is TGCGCCAGCAGCCAAGCTGCCCCCGGGACTAGCGGGACGAATGAGCAGTTCTTC. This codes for CASSQAAPGTSGTNEQFF.

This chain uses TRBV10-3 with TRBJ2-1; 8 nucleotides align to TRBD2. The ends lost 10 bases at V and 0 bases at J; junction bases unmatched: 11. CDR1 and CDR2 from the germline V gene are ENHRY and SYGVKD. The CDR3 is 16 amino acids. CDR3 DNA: TGTGCCACCGCCAAGGACGGGACTAGCTCCTACAATGAGCAGTTCTTC. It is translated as CATAKDGTSSYNEQFF.

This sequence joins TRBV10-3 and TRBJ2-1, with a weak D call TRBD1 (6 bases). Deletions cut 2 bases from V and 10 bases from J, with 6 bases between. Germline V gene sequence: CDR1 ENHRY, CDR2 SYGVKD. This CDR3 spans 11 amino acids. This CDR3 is CAISEGGEQFF. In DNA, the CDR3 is TGTGCCATCAGTGAGGGGGGCGAGCAGTTCTTC.

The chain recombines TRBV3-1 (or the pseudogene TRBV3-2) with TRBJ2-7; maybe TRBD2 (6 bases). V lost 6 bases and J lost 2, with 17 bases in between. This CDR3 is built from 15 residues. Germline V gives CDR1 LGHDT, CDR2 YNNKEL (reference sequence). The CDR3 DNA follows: TGTGCCAGCAGACACACGACTAGAACAGCCTACGAGCAGTACTTC. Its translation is CASRHTTRTAYEQYF.

CDR3 protein: CSVEVQLPLQETQYF. The CDR3 nucleotides are TGCAGCGTTGAAGTTCAACTGCCGCTCCAAGAGACCCAGTACTTC. The chain has TRBV29-1 and TRBJ2-5; D is ambiguous. Trimming took off 1 base at V and 1 base at J, with 13 bases between the two ends. This CDR3 has 15 amino acids. Per the germline V gene, CDR1 is SQVTM and CDR2 is ANQGSEA. The variable domain in full, with the rest retrieved from reference TRBV29-1 and TRBJ2-5, is SAVISQKPSRDICQRGTSLTIQCQVDSQVTMMFWYRQQPGQSLTLIATANQGSEATYESGFVIDKFPISRPNLTFSTLTVSNMSPEDSSIYLCSVEVQLPLQETQYFGPGTRLLVL.

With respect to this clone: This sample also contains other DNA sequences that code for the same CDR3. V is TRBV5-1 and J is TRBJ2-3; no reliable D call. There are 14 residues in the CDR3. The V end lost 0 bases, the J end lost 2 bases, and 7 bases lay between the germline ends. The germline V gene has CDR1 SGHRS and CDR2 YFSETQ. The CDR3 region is CASSLGAFTDTQYF. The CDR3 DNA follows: TGCGCCAGCAGCTTGGGGGCGTTCACAGATACGCAGTATTTT.

Here the CDR3 DNA reads TGTGCCAGCAGCTTAGGGGGAGGTGCCTACGAGCAGTACTTC. Protein sequence: CASSLGGGAYEQYF. The gene calls are TRBV7-9 and TRBJ2-7, with D maybe TRBD2 (6 bases). Trimming removed 1 base from V and 2 bases from J, with 9 bases in between. Germline V gene sequence: CDR1 SEHNR, CDR2 FQNEAQ (reference sequence). CDR3 size: 14 residues. Variable domain in full (rest from reference TRBV7-9 and TRBJ2-7): DTGVSQNPRHKITKRGQNVTFRCDPISEHNRLYWYRQTLGQGPEFLTYFQNEAQLEKSRLLSDRFSAERPKGSFSTLEIQRTEQGDSAMYLCASSLGGGAYEQYFGPGTRLTVT.

CDR3: CASSLAAGGAYNEQFF. The CDR3, as DNA: TGCGCCAGCAGCTTGGCCGCGGGAGGGGCTTACAATGAGCAGTTCTTC. The J gene is TRBJ2-1, the V gene TRBV5-1; TRBD2 aligns across 9 bases. The CDR3 runs 16 residues. The V gene's germline CDR1 is SGHRS and CDR2 YFSETQ. The V segment lost 0 bases and the J segment 4 bases; nucleotides outside the gene matches: 5.

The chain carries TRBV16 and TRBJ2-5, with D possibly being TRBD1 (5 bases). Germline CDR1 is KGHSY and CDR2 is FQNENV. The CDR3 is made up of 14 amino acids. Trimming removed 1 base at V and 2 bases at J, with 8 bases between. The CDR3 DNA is TGTGCCAGCAGCCAATGGGGCCTTCAAGAGACCCAGTACTTC. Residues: CASSQWGLQETQYF. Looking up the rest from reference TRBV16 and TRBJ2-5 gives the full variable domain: GEEVAQTPKHLVRGEGQKAKLYCAPIKGHSYVFWYQQVLKNEFKFLISFQNENVFDETGMPKERFSAKCLPNSPCSLEIQATKLEDSAVYFCASSQWGLQETQYFGPGTRLLVL.

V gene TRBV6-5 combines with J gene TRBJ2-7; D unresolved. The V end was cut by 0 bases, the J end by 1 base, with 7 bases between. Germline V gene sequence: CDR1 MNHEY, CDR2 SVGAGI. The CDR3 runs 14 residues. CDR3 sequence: CASSYSRWSYEQYF. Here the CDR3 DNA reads TGTGCCAGCAGTTACTCGCGCTGGTCCTACGAGCAGTACTTC.

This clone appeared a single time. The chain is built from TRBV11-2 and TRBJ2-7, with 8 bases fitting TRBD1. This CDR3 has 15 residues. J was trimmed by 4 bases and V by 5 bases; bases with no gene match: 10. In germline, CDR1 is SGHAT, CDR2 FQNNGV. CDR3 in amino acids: CASSQRQGALYEQYF. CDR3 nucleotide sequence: TGTGCCAGCAGCCAAAGGCAGGGGGCTTTGTACGAGCAGTACTTC.

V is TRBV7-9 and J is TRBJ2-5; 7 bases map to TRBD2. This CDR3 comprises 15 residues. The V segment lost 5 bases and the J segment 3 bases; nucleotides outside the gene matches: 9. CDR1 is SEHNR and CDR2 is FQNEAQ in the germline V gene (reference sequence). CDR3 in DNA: TGTGCCAGCAGCCTAGGGCCCGGACTAGAAGAGACCCAGTACTTC. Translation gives CASSLGPGLEETQYF.

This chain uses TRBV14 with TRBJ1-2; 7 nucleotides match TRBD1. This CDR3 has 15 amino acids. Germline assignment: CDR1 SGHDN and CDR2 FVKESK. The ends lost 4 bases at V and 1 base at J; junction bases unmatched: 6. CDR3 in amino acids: CASSRYRGYNYGYTF. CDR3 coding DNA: TGTGCCAGCAGCCGGTACAGGGGCTATAACTATGGCTACACCTTC.

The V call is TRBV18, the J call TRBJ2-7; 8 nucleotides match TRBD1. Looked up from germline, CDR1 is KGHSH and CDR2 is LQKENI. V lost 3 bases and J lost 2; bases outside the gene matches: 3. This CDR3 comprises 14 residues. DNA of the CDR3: TGTGCCAGCTCACCCGGGACAGGACCCTACGAGCAGTACTTC. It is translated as CASSPGTGPYEQYF.

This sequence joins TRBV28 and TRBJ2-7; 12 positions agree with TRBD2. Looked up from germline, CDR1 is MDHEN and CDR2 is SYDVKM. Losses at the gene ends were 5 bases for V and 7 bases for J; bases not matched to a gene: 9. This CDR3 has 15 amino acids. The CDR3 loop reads CASSLLAGGLREQYF. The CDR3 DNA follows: TGTGCCAGCAGTCTTCTAGCGGGAGGGCTACGGGAGCAGTACTTC.

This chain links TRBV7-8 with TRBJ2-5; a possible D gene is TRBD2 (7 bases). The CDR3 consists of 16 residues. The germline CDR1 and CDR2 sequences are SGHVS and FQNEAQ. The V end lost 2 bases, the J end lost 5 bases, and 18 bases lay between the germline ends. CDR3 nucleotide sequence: TGTGCCAGCAGCTTATCTCCGGGAGAGGGGGGGGAGACCCAGTACTTC. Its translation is CASSLSPGEGGETQYF.